The following is a T cell receptor (beta chain) sequence with its context. Different DNA sequences within this sample yield the same CDR3. The source of the sample is a study of blood T cell repertoires in COVID-19. Study-wide context: T cells, B-cell-depleted T cells, or PBMCs supplied cDNA or gDNA.

The CDR3 is 13 residues long. With V trimmed by 4 bases and J by 8 bases, 6 bases remained unmatched. The germline V gene encodes CDR1 SEHNR and CDR2 FQNEAQ (reference sequence). TCRdb's copy holds only in-frame clones and misses some; the assay was immunoSEQ multiplex PCR. The table lists roughly 35,000 clones, over 80% of them singletons. Sequencing was done on a sample of peripheral blood. V usage is TRBV7-9 and J usage is TRBJ1-2; TRBD1 matches at 8 bases. The receptor was derived from a man in his sixties with active COVID-19. CDR3 sequence reads: CASSSGQGRGYTF. The DNA of the CDR3 is TGTGCCAGCAGCTCCGGACAGGGACGGGGCTACACCTTC.